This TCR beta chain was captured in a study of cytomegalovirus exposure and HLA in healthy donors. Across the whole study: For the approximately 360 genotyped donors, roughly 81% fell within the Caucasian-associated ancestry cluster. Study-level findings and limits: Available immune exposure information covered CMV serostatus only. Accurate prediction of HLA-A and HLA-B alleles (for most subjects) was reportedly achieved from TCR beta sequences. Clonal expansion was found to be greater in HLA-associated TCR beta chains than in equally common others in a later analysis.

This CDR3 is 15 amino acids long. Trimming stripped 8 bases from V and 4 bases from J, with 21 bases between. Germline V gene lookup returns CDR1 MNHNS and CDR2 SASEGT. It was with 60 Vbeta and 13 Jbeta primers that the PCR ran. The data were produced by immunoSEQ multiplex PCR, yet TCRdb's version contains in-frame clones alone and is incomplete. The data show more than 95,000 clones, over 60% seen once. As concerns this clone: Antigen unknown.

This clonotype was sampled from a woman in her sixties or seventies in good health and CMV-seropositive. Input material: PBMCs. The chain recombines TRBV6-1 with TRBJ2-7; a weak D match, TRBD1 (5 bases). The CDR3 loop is CASGAKGRAGYEQYF. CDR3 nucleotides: TGTGCCAGCGGGGCTAAGGGCAGGGCAGGTTACGAGCAGTACTTC.